These 4 T cell receptor beta chains came from one sample sequenced in a study of shared clonotypes between healthy human individuals. Only in-frame clones appear in the TCRdb table, and some are missing; sequencing was by immunoSEQ multiplex PCR. Among 2.3 million or so clones listed, approximately 93% were seen once. The sequencing sample was made of naive CD4+ T cells from PBMCs. The subset: CD45RA+ positively selected. The source of these receptors is a man in his late teens or twenties in good health. Some clones in this sample may be carry-over from other donors' samples.

Regarding this clone: Distinct nucleotide sequences in the sample also encode this CDR3. The V call is TRBV2, the J call TRBJ2-5; D call uncertain. The V gene lost 3 bases and the J gene lost 5 bases, with 7 bases spanning the gap. The germline CDR1 and CDR2 sequences are SNHLY and FYNNEI. The CDR3 has 12 residues. The CDR3 region has the DNA TGTGCCAGCAGTGAGGCGTTCGAGACCCAGTACTTC. This codes for CASSEAFETQYF.

The chain employs TRBV6-5 and TRBJ1-2; D might be TRBD1 (5 bases). V gave up 11 bases and J gave up 2 bases, with 9 bases separating them. CDR3 length: 11 amino acids. Germline CDR1 is MNHEY and CDR2 is SVGAGI. The CDR3 sequence: CASRDNYGYTF. CDR3 coding DNA: TGTGCCTCTCGGGACAACTATGGCTACACCTTC.

There are a few counts of this clone. V and J are TRBV2 and TRBJ1-2, with D perhaps TRBD1 (5 bases). CDR3 length equals 12 residues. Per the germline V gene, CDR1 is SNHLY and CDR2 is FYNNEI. V was pared by 5 bases and J by 8 bases, with 12 bases between. The CDR3 sequence is CASSSGLGGYTF. Here the CDR3 DNA reads TGTGCCAGCAGTTCGGGGCTGGGGGGCTACACCTTC.

V usage is TRBV5-1 and J usage is TRBJ2-5; D possibly matches TRBD1 or TRBD2 (6 bases each). CDR1 is SGHRS, CDR2 YFSETQ, per germline. The CDR3 extends over 18 amino acids. Trimming removed 2 bases at V and 2 bases at J, with 22 bases between. CDR3 region: CASSFFPRRQGGQETQYF. The CDR3 DNA sequence: TGCGCCAGCAGCTTCTTCCCAAGGCGCCAAGGGGGGCAAGAGACCCAGTACTTC.